A selection of T cell receptor beta chains follows, all from one sample in a study of blood T cell repertoires in COVID-19. The method was immunoSEQ multiplex PCR; TCRdb's version includes in-frame clones alone and lacks a portion of them. The repertoire holds roughly 42,000 clones, around 84% seen once, with roughly 13% in the top ten. Sequencing was done on a sample of peripheral blood. The receptors originated from a woman in her seventies in a cohort sampled during active COVID-19. Both conserved end residues are part of each CDR3. Each record gives: CDR3 protein, CDR3 DNA, V gene, clone size, D gene, J gene. A D gene is named only where the DNA matches it firmly. A row's size may be missing; if present it is once, few, many or a size class.

CASSYYRGRETQYF,TGTGCCAGCAGTTACTATCGAGGGCGGGAGACCCAGTACTTC,TRBV6-5,.,.,TRBJ2-5
CASSQDRGYEQYF,TGCGCCAGCAGCCAAGATCGCGGCTACGAGCAGTACTTC,TRBV4-1,.,.,TRBJ2-7
CASSPSGPTTYEQYF,TGTGCCAGCAGCCCTAGCGGCCCCACAACCTACGAGCAGTACTTC,TRBV9,.,TRBD2,TRBJ2-7
CSVEYQMNTEAFF,TGCAGCGTTGAATACCAGATGAACACTGAAGCTTTCTTT,TRBV29-1,.,.,TRBJ1-1
CASSLAGGSNQPQHF,TGTGCCAGCAGCTTAGCGGGGGGAAGCAATCAGCCCCAGCATTTT,TRBV7-9,.,.,TRBJ1-5
CSVVYGVNQPQHF,TGCAGCGTTGTATACGGAGTAAATCAGCCCCAGCATTTT,TRBV29-1,.,.,TRBJ1-5
CASSIRQGFEGYGYTF,TGTGCCAGTAGTATCCGACAGGGATTTGAGGGCTATGGCTACACCTTC,TRBV19,.,TRBD1,TRBJ1-2
CAWDRGSQPQHF,TGTGCCTGGGACAGGGGGAGCCAGCCCCAGCATTTT,TRBV30,few,TRBD1,TRBJ1-5
CASSWGQGSSNQPQHF,TGTGCCAGCAGCTGGGGACAGGGGTCGAGCAATCAGCCCCAGCATTTT,TRBV7-2,.,TRBD1,TRBJ1-5
CASSYAVNTEAFF,TGTGCCAGCAGTTACGCAGTCAACACTGAAGCTTTCTTT,TRBV6-5,.,.,TRBJ1-1
CASSFLGAGELFF,TGTGCCAGCAGCTTCCTCGGGGCCGGGGAGCTGTTTTTT,TRBV5-4,.,.,TRBJ2-2
CASSLEGSTDTQYF,TGTGCCAGCAGCTTAGAGGGGAGCACAGATACGCAGTATTTT,TRBV7-9,few,.,TRBJ2-3
CASSLGLAGVQYEQYF,TGTGCCAGCAGCTTGGGGCTAGCGGGAGTTCAGTACGAGCAGTACTTC,TRBV5-5,few,TRBD2,TRBJ2-7
CASSRRAGGSDTQYF,TGTGCCAGCAGCCGCCGGGCGGGAGGCTCAGATACGCAGTATTTT,TRBV7-9,.,TRBD2,TRBJ2-3
CASSLDVGGLPGYTF,TGTGCCAGCAGCTTAGATGTGGGGGGGCTTCCGGGCTACACCTTC,TRBV7-2,once,.,TRBJ1-2
CASSLDRGPSDTEAFF,TGCGCCAGCAGCCTGGACAGGGGGCCATCGGACACTGAAGCTTTCTTT,TRBV5-1,few,TRBD1,TRBJ1-1
CASSFTGEHTDTQYF,TGTGCCAGCAGCTTCACGGGAGAGCACACAGATACGCAGTATTTT,TRBV11-2,.,.,TRBJ2-3
CASSFPPASGSTEYEQYF,TGTGCCAGCAGTTTCCCCCCCGCTAGCGGGAGTACGGAGTACGAGCAGTACTTC,TRBV28,.,TRBD2,TRBJ2-7
CASSPVGQPQHF,TGTGCCAGCAGCCCGGTTGGTCAGCCCCAGCATTTT,TRBV28,once,.,TRBJ1-5
CAWRGQRLYGYTF,TGTGCCTGGAGGGGACAGCGTCTCTATGGCTACACCTTC,TRBV30,few,TRBD1,TRBJ1-2
CASSKYRGPGNTIYF,TGTGCCAGTAGTAAATACAGGGGGCCTGGAAACACCATATATTTT,TRBV19,.,TRBD1,TRBJ1-3
CASSRASGSEQYF,TGTGCCAGCAGTAGGGCTAGCGGGAGCGAGCAGTACTTC,TRBV28,many,TRBD2,TRBJ2-7
CASSSLAESTDTQYF,TGTGCCAGCAGTTCATTAGCGGAAAGCACAGATACGCAGTATTTT,TRBV27,.,.,TRBJ2-3
CASSPGASGDEQFF,TGTGCCAGCTCACCGGGGGCTAGCGGAGATGAGCAGTTCTTC,TRBV18,.,.,TRBJ2-1
CASSLGLDSNEQFF,TGCGCCAGCAGCTTGGGACTAGACTCCAATGAGCAGTTCTTC,TRBV5-1,once,.,TRBJ2-1
CASSMEEKLFF,TGTGCCAGCAGCATGGAGGAAAAACTGTTTTTT,TRBV3-1/TRBV3-2,few,.,TRBJ1-4
CASSPLAASYNEQFF,TGTGCCAGCTCACCACTAGCGGCTTCCTACAATGAGCAGTTCTTC,TRBV18,.,.,TRBJ2-1
CASSPSPSGTANQPQHF,TGTGCCAGTAGTCCTTCACCATCCGGGACAGCGAATCAGCCCCAGCATTTT,TRBV19,.,TRBD1,TRBJ1-5
CASNRQAPDKPQHF,TGTGCCAGTAATCGCCAGGCCCCCGACAAGCCCCAGCATTTT,TRBV19,.,.,TRBJ1-5
CAISTRGEAFF,TGTGCCATCTCAACCAGGGGTGAAGCTTTCTTT,TRBV10-3,.,.,TRBJ1-1
CASSLGGADEKLFF,TGCGCCAGCAGCTTAGGGGGCGCGGATGAAAAACTGTTTTTT,TRBV5-1,once,TRBD1,TRBJ1-4
CASSQDGGVTGELFF,TGTGCCAGCAGCCAAGACGGCGGGGTCACCGGGGAGCTGTTTTTT,TRBV14,.,.,TRBJ2-2
CASRGQANQPQHF,TGTGCCAGTAGGGGACAGGCCAATCAGCCCCAGCATTTT,TRBV19,.,TRBD1,TRBJ1-5
CASSLGQDLDTQYF,TGCGCCAGCAGCTTGGGGCAGGATCTAGATACGCAGTATTTT,TRBV5-1,.,.,TRBJ2-3
CASTFGTQGNEQYF,TGTGCCAGCACCTTCGGGACACAGGGGAACGAGCAGTACTTC,TRBV11-2,once,TRBD1,TRBJ2-7
CASSAQGVNYGYTF,TGCGCCAGCAGCGCTCAGGGGGTTAACTATGGCTACACCTTC,TRBV5-1,.,TRBD1,TRBJ1-2
CAISDLLYYEQYF,TGTGCCATCAGTGACCTTTTATACTACGAGCAGTACTTC,TRBV10-3,.,.,TRBJ2-7
CASSSTGYGEQYF,TGTGCCAGCAGTTCGACAGGGTATGGAGAGCAGTACTTC,TRBV27,.,TRBD1,TRBJ2-7
CASSRAPGDPGELFF,TGTGCCAGCAGCCGCGCCCCAGGGGATCCCGGGGAGCTGTTTTTT,TRBV6-2/TRBV6-3,.,.,TRBJ2-2
CASSFGGTSGNSYEQYF,TGTGCCAGCAGTTTCGGGGGGACTAGCGGCAACTCCTACGAGCAGTACTTC,TRBV28,.,TRBD2,TRBJ2-7
CASSLGSSGRDEQFF,TGTGCCAGCAGCTTAGGTTCTAGCGGGAGAGATGAGCAGTTCTTC,TRBV7-9,.,TRBD2,TRBJ2-1
CASKEGTFYEQYF,TGTGCCAGCAAGGAGGGGACTTTCTACGAGCAGTACTTC,TRBV2,.,.,TRBJ2-7
CASSLGLANEQYF,TGTGCCAGCAGCTTAGGACTAGCGAACGAGCAGTACTTC,TRBV11-2,.,TRBD2,TRBJ2-7
CASSFIGVREGPAFF,TGCGCCAGCAGCTTCATCGGCGTCCGGGAGGGCCCAGCTTTCTTT,TRBV5-1,.,.,TRBJ1-1
CASSVDSFGNEQFF,TGTGCCAGCAGTGTGGACAGCTTCGGCAATGAGCAGTTCTTC,TRBV2,.,.,TRBJ2-1
CAIRGTQNQPQHF,TGTGCCATCAGGGGGACACAGAATCAGCCCCAGCATTTT,TRBV10-3,.,.,TRBJ1-5
CASSGDVGTQYF,TGTGCCAGCAGCGGAGATGTTGGGACGCAGTATTTT,TRBV7-9,.,.,TRBJ2-3
CASSRGTQAGSNQPQHF,TGTGCCAGCAGCCGGGGGACGCAGGCGGGAAGCAATCAGCCCCAGCATTTT,TRBV3-1/TRBV3-2,.,.,TRBJ1-5
CASSLNSFYRGNEKLFF,TGTGCCAGCAGCTTAAATTCGTTTTACAGGGGCAATGAAAAACTGTTTTTT,TRBV7-9,.,TRBD1,TRBJ1-4
CASSAGGLFSDTQYF,TGTGCCAGCTCAGCGGGAGGGCTTTTTTCAGATACGCAGTATTTT,TRBV3-1/TRBV3-2,.,TRBD2,TRBJ2-3
CAWSVTGDETQYF,TGTGCCTGGAGTGTAACAGGGGACGAGACCCAGTACTTC,TRBV30,.,TRBD1,TRBJ2-5
CASSLGREDYGYTF,TGTGCCAGCAGCTTAGGCAGGGAGGACTATGGCTACACCTTC,TRBV7-9,.,.,TRBJ1-2
CATSDGTGQSYNEQFF,TGTGCCACCAGTGATGGGACAGGGCAATCCTACAATGAGCAGTTCTTC,TRBV24-1,.,TRBD1,TRBJ2-1
CASYPNETLGSEKLFF,TGTGCCAGCTATCCTAATGAGACACTGGGGAGTGAAAAACTGTTTTTT,TRBV6-7,.,.,TRBJ1-4
CASSEGRQGELPYGYTF,TGTGCCAGCAGTGAAGGGAGACAGGGGGAGCTCCCCTATGGCTACACCTTC,TRBV6-1,.,TRBD1,TRBJ1-2
CASRLAGARNEQFF,TGTGCCAGCAGGCTAGCGGGGGCAAGGAATGAGCAGTTCTTC,TRBV6-5,.,TRBD2,TRBJ2-1
CASAQGSSYNEQFF,TGTGCCAGCGCCCAGGGATCATCGTACAATGAGCAGTTCTTC,TRBV5-4,.,.,TRBJ2-1
CASSSAGYEQYF,TGTGCCAGCAGCTCTGCGGGTTACGAGCAGTACTTC,TRBV7-9,few,.,TRBJ2-7
CASSLTSGRSKQYF,TGCGCCAGCAGCTTGACTAGCGGGAGGAGCAAGCAGTACTTC,TRBV5-1,few,TRBD2,TRBJ2-7